The 14 T cell receptor beta chains reported below all come from one sample, sequenced in a study of cytomegalovirus exposure and HLA in healthy donors. A multiplex PCR was run with 60 Vbeta primers and 13 Jbeta primers. TCRdb's table, derived via immunoSEQ multiplex PCR, lists solely in-frame clones and lacks some. Here the sample spans 100,000 to 120,000 clones, around four fifths being singletons. Input material: PBMCs. Source of these receptors: a man aged 30 to 39 in good health and CMV-seropositive.

CDR3 in DNA: TGTGCCAGCAGCGGCGGGGGCGGTCAGGATGAGCAGTTCTTC. Protein: CASSGGGGQDEQFF. V gene TRBV9 combines with J gene TRBJ2-1; TRBD2 is a possible D gene (7 bases). The CDR3 sequence is 14 residues long. Germline V gene data show CDR1 as SGDLS and CDR2 as YYNGEE. The ends were cut back, 3 bases at V and 8 bases at J, with 15 bases in the middle. Together with reference TRBV9 and TRBJ2-1, the CDR3 gives the full variable domain: DSGVTQTPKHLITATGQRVTLRCSPRSGDLSVYWYQQSLDQGLQFLIQYYNGEERAKGNILERFSAQQFPDLHSELNLSSLELGDSALYFCASSGGGGQDEQFFGPGTRLTVL.

This sequence joins TRBV19 and TRBJ1-5, with D tentatively TRBD1 (5 bases). Germline V gene sequence: CDR1 LNHDA, CDR2 SQIVND (reference sequence). The CDR3 totals 14 residues. Trimming shortened V by 3 bases and J by 8 bases, and 14 bases separated the two germline ends. The CDR3 region has the DNA TGTGCCAGTAGTATGGGGCAGGTGAACAAGCCCCAGCATTTT. Residues: CASSMGQVNKPQHF.

This chain uses TRBV7-9 with TRBJ2-7; TRBD1 is a possible D gene (5 bases). V lost 0 bases to trimming and J lost 5 bases, with 14 bases between them. CDR3 size: 15 residues. Germline V gives CDR1 SEHNR, CDR2 FQNEAQ (reference sequence). The CDR3, as DNA: TGTGCCAGCAGCTTAGCGCTATCAGGGAATGACGAGCAGTACTTC. Translating it yields CASSLALSGNDEQYF.

The V and J genes are TRBV2 and TRBJ1-1, with 11 bases that match TRBD1. With V trimmed by 8 bases and J by 6 bases, 5 bases remained unmatched. Germline V gene sequence: CDR1 SNHLY, CDR2 FYNNEI. This CDR3 is built from 13 residues. In DNA, the CDR3 is TGTGCCAGCGTAGGACAGGGGGCCCCTGAAGCTTTCTTT. Protein sequence: CASVGQGAPEAFF. Filled out from reference TRBV2 and TRBJ1-1, the complete variable domain reads EPEVTQTPSHQVTQMGQEVILRCVPISNHLYFYWYRQILGQKVEFLVSFYNNEISEKSEIFDDQFSVERPDGSNFTLKIRSTKLEDSAMYFCASVGQGAPEAFFGQGTRLTVV.

The chain combines TRBV19 with TRBJ2-7; the D gene is possibly TRBD1 (5 bases). This CDR3 is 11 amino acids long. V shed 7 bases and J shed 9 bases, with 13 bases lying between them. Germline CDR1 is LNHDA and CDR2 is SQIVND (reference sequence). CDR3 amino acids: CASKQGVRQYF. CDR3 coding DNA: TGTGCCAGTAAACAAGGGGTTCGGCAGTACTTC.

This chain uses TRBV25-1 with TRBJ1-1; no firm D call. The ends were cut back, 3 bases at V and 6 bases at J, with 14 bases in the middle. CDR3 length: 14 residues. From germline, CDR1 is MGHDK and CDR2 SYGVNS. The CDR3: CASSDAAISAEAFF. The CDR3, as DNA: TGTGCCAGCAGTGACGCGGCCATCTCGGCTGAAGCTTTCTTT.

The chain carries TRBV7-9 and TRBJ1-6; 7 bases line up with TRBD1. CDR1 and CDR2 from the germline V gene are SEHNR and FQNEAQ (reference sequence). V lost 3 bases and J lost 0; bases outside the gene matches: 2. The CDR3 spans 16 residues. The CDR3 reads CASSLGQSSYNSPLHF. Here the CDR3 DNA reads TGTGCCAGCAGCTTGGGACAGAGCTCCTATAATTCACCCCTCCACTTT.

Concerning this clone itself: The sample carries other DNA sequences with the same CDR3. The chain joins TRBV19 to TRBJ1-5; tentatively, D is TRBD1 (5 bases). Germline V gene sequence: CDR1 LNHDA, CDR2 SQIVND (reference sequence). The CDR3 runs to 12 residues. Trimming shortened V by 9 bases and J by 4 bases, and 10 bases separated the two germline ends. Here the CDR3 reads CASRTSNQPQHF. The CDR3 nucleotides are TGTGCCAGCAGGACATCTAATCAGCCCCAGCATTTT. The full variable domain, with the rest looked up from reference TRBV19 and TRBJ1-5, is DGGITQSPKYLFRKEGQNVTLSCEQNLNHDAMYWYRQDPGQGLRLIYYSQIVNDFQKGDIAEGYSVSREKKESFPLTVTSAQKNPTAFYLCASRTSNQPQHFGDGTRLSIL.

J is TRBJ2-7 and V is TRBV29-1; 9 nucleotides match TRBD1. CDR3 length: 14 amino acids. CDR1 is SQVTM and CDR2 is ANQGSEA in the germline V gene. The V segment lost 1 base and the J segment 6 bases; nucleotides outside the gene matches: 7. CDR3 nucleotide sequence: TGCAGCGTTGAAGTAACCGGGACAGGGAGCGAGCAGTACTTC. It encodes CSVEVTGTGSEQYF.

The gene calls are TRBV21-1 and TRBJ1-1. TRBV21-1 counts as a pseudogene. The CDR3 consists of 19 residues. CDR3 residues: CASSKVGLEGVAADTEAFF. The CDR3 bases are TGTGCCAGCAGCAAAGTTGGGTTAGAGGGTGTCGCTGCGGACACTGAAGCTTTCTTT.

This chain uses TRBV7-2 with TRBJ1-5; unclear D gene. Trimming pared 4 bases from V and 0 bases from J, leaving 10 bases between. Germline values: CDR1 SGHTA, CDR2 FQGNSA. The length of the CDR3 is 15 residues. CDR3 in DNA: TGTGCCAGCAGCTCTGGCCCCGTTAGCAATCAGCCCCAGCATTTT. This sequence encodes CASSSGPVSNQPQHF.

This chain links TRBV4-1 with TRBJ2-5; D may be TRBD1 (6 bases). Matching the DNA end better, TRBJ2-7 makes the J call doubtful. Germline CDR1 is MGHRA and CDR2 is YSYEKL. CDR3 length: 16 amino acids. The CDR3 loop is CASSRIPGTFTGEQYF. The CDR3, as DNA: TGCGCCAGCAGCCGCATTCCCGGGACATTTACGGGCGAGCAGTACTTC.

This clone was detected ten times or more. The J gene is TRBJ2-2, the V gene TRBV6-1; TRBD1 might be the D (6 bases). Trimming took 2 bases from V and 4 from J, leaving 20 bases between them. Germline CDR1 MNHNS, CDR2 SASEGT. The CDR3 is 18 residues long. CDR3: CASSEIVMGAPRTGELFF. The DNA for the CDR3 is TGTGCCAGCAGTGAAATAGTAATGGGGGCCCCGCGCACCGGGGAGCTGTTTTTT.

The V call is TRBV7-2, the J call TRBJ2-3; D not certain. The CDR3 is made up of 14 amino acids. Germline V gene data show CDR1 as SGHTA and CDR2 as FQGNSA. V was clipped by 1 base and J by 2 bases, with 7 bases between them. In DNA form, the CDR3 reads TGTGCCAGCAGCTTAGGGGCAGCCACAGATACGCAGTATTTT. Its protein is CASSLGAATDTQYF.